These 15 T cell receptor beta chains share one sample of origin, sequenced in a study of CD8 T cells in Susac syndrome. RNA amounts of roughly 0.5 to 1 ug underwent reverse transcription with random hexamers. TCRdb redid the calling of the immunoSEQ multiplex PCR reads with MiXCR, one entry per CDR3 protein. In the table there are about 140,000 distinct CDR3 sequences, more than 85% of which are singletons. Sequenced: CD4+ T cells from PBMCs. The receptors were gathered from a human donor with Susac syndrome.

V usage is TRBV11-2 and J usage is TRBJ2-1; 9 nucleotides match TRBD2. The CDR3 length is 17 residues. Germline lookup yields CDR1 SGHAT and CDR2 FQNNGV. The trim removed 0 bases at V and 6 bases at J, leaving 9 bases unmatched. CDR3 DNA sequence: TGTGCCAGCAGCTTAGATCCGTTGCGGGAGGGGGGCAATGAGCAGTTCTTC. Its translation: CASSLDPLREGGNEQFF.

The chain uses TRBV18 and TRBJ1-6, with D unresolved. This CDR3 is 13 amino acids long. The germline gives CDR1 KGHSH, CDR2 LQKENI. The V end lost 1 base, the J end lost 8 bases, and 6 bases lay between the germline ends. The DNA of the CDR3 is TGTGCCAGCTCACCACGGCGAGATTCACCCCTCCACTTT. Encoded protein: CASSPRRDSPLHF.

The genes are TRBV6-6 and TRBJ2-2; D is undetermined. Germline CDR1 reads MNHNY; CDR2 reads SVGAGI (reference sequence). The ends were cut back, 6 bases at V and 0 bases at J, with 11 bases in the middle. This CDR3 contains 15 residues. The CDR3 DNA reads as TGTGCCAGCAGAGTGCTGCAGACGAACACCGGGGAGCTGTTTTTT. Translation gives CASRVLQTNTGELFF.

V usage is TRBV10-3 and J usage is TRBJ2-7; the D is unclear. This CDR3 is 12 amino acids long. V was shortened by 4 bases and J by 5 bases, with 9 bases between the two germline ends. Germline assignment: CDR1 ENHRY and CDR2 SYGVKD. For the CDR3, the DNA is TGTGCCATCAGTGGACACCGCCACGAGCAGTACTTC. Encoded protein: CAISGHRHEQYF.

This rearrangement joins TRBV29-1 to TRBJ1-1; D is uncertain. CDR1 is SQVTM and CDR2 is ANQGSEA in the germline V gene. V shed 7 bases and J shed 0 bases, with 12 bases lying between them. The CDR3 has 13 amino acids. The CDR3 DNA is TGCAGCGCCCTATCGGGGATGAACACTGAAGCTTTCTTT. Encoded protein: CSALSGMNTEAFF.

The chain recombines TRBV4-3 with TRBJ1-5; the D is unclear. Germline loops: CDR1 LGHNA, CDR2 YSLEER. This CDR3 comprises 15 residues. Trimming pared 0 bases from V and 6 bases from J, leaving 12 bases between. CDR3 sequence (DNA): TGCGCCAGCAGCCAAGATTTGGAGGTGATTCAGCCCCAGCATTTT. The encoded protein is CASSQDLEVIQPQHF.

This chain links TRBV2 with TRBJ1-2, with TRBD1 matching over 11 bases. The CDR3 spans 13 residues. Germline CDR1 is SNHLY and CDR2 is FYNNEI. J was trimmed by 7 bases and V by 7 bases; bases with no gene match: 5. The CDR3 coding sequence is TGTGCCAGCACTCCGGGACAGGGGGTTGGCTACACCTTC. Translating it yields CASTPGQGVGYTF.

The V and J genes are TRBV20-1 and TRBJ1-5, with 9 positions matching TRBD1. Germline CDR1 reads DFQATT; CDR2 reads SNEGSKA (reference sequence). CDR3 length: 14 residues. V lost 5 bases to trimming and J lost 7 bases; unmatched junction nucleotides: 9. CDR3: CSADPTGGGQPQHF. CDR3 DNA sequence: TGCAGTGCTGACCCGACAGGGGGTGGCCAGCCCCAGCATTTT.

In DNA form, the CDR3 reads TGTGCCAGCATCGGGCAGGGGAATGAGCAGTTCTTC. It is translated as CASIGQGNEQFF. The chain combines TRBV28 with TRBJ2-1; a possible D gene is TRBD1 (6 bases). V lost 7 bases and J lost 7, with 11 bases in between. Germline CDR1 and CDR2: MDHEN and SYDVKM. This CDR3 is 12 amino acids long.

The CDR3 loop reads CASSPGTHEQYF. DNA for the CDR3: TGCGCCAGCAGCCCCGGGACGCACGAGCAGTACTTC. The rearrangement links TRBV4-1 to TRBJ2-7; D is tentatively TRBD1 or TRBD2 (5 bases each). CDR1 MGHRA and CDR2 YSYEKL come from the germline V gene. The CDR3 covers 12 residues. Trimming pared 4 bases from V and 5 bases from J, leaving 9 bases between.

V is TRBV29-1 and J is TRBJ2-7; the match to TRBD2 covers 8 bases. The CDR3 is made up of 12 amino acids. CDR1 is SQVTM, CDR2 ANQGSEA, per germline. The V and J ends lost 7 bases and 5 bases, in that order; junction bases with no gene match: 7. The CDR3 sequence: CSARLARHEQYF. In DNA form, the CDR3 reads TGCAGCGCTCGACTAGCGCGGCACGAGCAGTACTTC.

This rearrangement joins TRBV30 to TRBJ1-1; D gene uncertain. Germline CDR1 reads GTSNPN; CDR2 reads SVGIG (reference sequence). V dropped 0 bases and J dropped 1 base, with 6 bases sitting between them. This CDR3 has 13 residues. The CDR3 coding sequence is TGTGCCTGGAGTGTGGCTTGGAACACTGAAGCTTTCTTT. Translation gives CAWSVAWNTEAFF.

The chain joins TRBV29-1 to TRBJ1-5, with 9 bases lining up with TRBD1. Per germline, CDR1 SQVTM and CDR2 ANQGSEA. This CDR3 is built from 13 residues. V shed 5 bases, J shed 7 bases, and the junction held 6 bases outside the gene matches. CDR3 DNA: TGCAGCGTTTCGGGACAGGGCGGACAGCCCCAGCATTTT. It yields the protein CSVSGQGGQPQHF. Based on the CDR3 plus reference TRBV29-1 and TRBJ1-5, the full variable domain is SAVISQKPSRDICQRGTSLTIQCQVDSQVTMMFWYRQQPGQSLTLIATANQGSEATYESGFVIDKFPISRPNLTFSTLTVSNMSPEDSSIYLCSVSGQGGQPQHFGDGTRLSIL.

The rearrangement links TRBV20-1 to TRBJ1-2; D perhaps matches TRBD1 (5 bases). The CDR3 loop spans 11 amino acids. V lost 2 bases and J 7 bases, leaving 8 bases between the germline ends. Germline CDR1 DFQATT, CDR2 SNEGSKA (reference sequence). The CDR3 bases are TGCAGTGCTAGATATGGGGCTGGCTACACCTTC. Translated, it gives CSARYGAGYTF.

The chain couples TRBV4-2 to TRBJ1-3, with D unresolved. Germline lookup yields CDR1 LGHNA and CDR2 YNFKEQ. The V gene lost 0 bases and the J gene lost 2 bases, with 11 bases spanning the gap. The CDR3 loop spans 16 amino acids. In DNA form, the CDR3 reads TGTGCCAGCAGCCAAGAGAGCGCGGATCCTGGAAACACCATATATTTT. This sequence encodes CASSQESADPGNTIYF.